Reported below is one TCR beta chain. Its antigen is currently unknown. This same CDR3 is encoded by further DNA sequences in the sample. Since all of the isolated RNA was reverse transcribed, expressed TCRB transcripts were what got sequenced. Some clones are missing from TCRdb's copy, which holds only in-frame ones; the method was immunoSEQ multiplex PCR. The sample comprises around 150,000 clones, about 10% of which are singletons, and under 0.85% rests with the top ten. This sample is part of a study of beta chain features in type 1 diabetes. CDR1 and CDR2 (germline): KGHSH, LQKENI. This CDR3 is 12 amino acids long. The germline V and J ends were trimmed by 2 bases and 4 bases, with 5 bases remaining between them. Study conclusions and caveats: In all four CD4+ subsets, TCRB CDR3 length was significantly, moderately reduced in type 1 diabetes. VDJ junctions in type 1 diabetes patients carried more deletions and fewer insertions. Whether TCRB rearrangement is influenced by HLA type was left unresolved in this analysis.

The V gene is TRBV18, the J gene TRBJ2-5; no reliable D call. The clonotype was recovered from a woman aged 25 to 39 with type 1 diabetes. Sequenced sample: central memory CD4+ T cells from blood. CDR3 nucleotides: TGTGCCAGCTCACCAAGTAGAGAGACCCAGTACTTC. Amino acids: CASSPSRETQYF.